This section outlines one T cell receptor (beta chain) sequence together with its context. This sample is part of a study of blood T cell repertoires in COVID-19. About the research overall: Samples representing acute and convalescent COVID-19 were sourced from the United States, Italy and Spain. PBMCs, B-cell-depleted T cells, or T cells were the source of the cDNA or gDNA that made up the material.

Under the authors' procedure: Estimation of nucleated cell counts was performed using reference gene primer amplification. The protocol was immunoSEQ multiplex PCR, while the TCRdb copy is restricted to in-frame clones and leaves out a portion. V, J and clone size reflect that table, while D and trimming were determined from the DNA. The table includes 200,000 to 250,000 clones, about 86% detected once. Sequenced: peripheral blood. The receptor's source is a woman in her 50s with acute or convalescent COVID-19.

The CDR3 DNA reads as TGTGCCAGCAGCAAATCGGGACAGAGCACAGATACGCAGTATTTT. As protein: CASSKSGQSTDTQYF. This sequence joins TRBV7-9 and TRBJ2-3; the match to TRBD1 covers 7 bases. The J segment lost 0 bases and the V segment lost 5 bases, leaving 5 bases of the junction unmatched. CDR3 length equals 15 residues. Germline lookup yields CDR1 SEHNR and CDR2 FQNEAQ (reference sequence).